This T cell receptor beta chain was found in a study of blood T cells in healthy people across ages. Germline-derived CDR1 and CDR2 are ENHRY and SYGVKD. V was clipped by 3 bases and J by 7 bases, with 12 bases between them. This CDR3 region has 14 residues. A second PCR of 7 to 11 cycles used a sample-barcoded 5' primer and a J-beta primer mix. A single record per CDR3 protein comes from TCRdb applying MiXCR to the 5' RACE reads. The top ten clones hold approximately 2% of a sample with 1.5 million to 2 million distinct CDR3 sequences, around half of them seen once. V is TRBV10-3 and J is TRBJ1-4; D ambiguous. Sequencing used blood. The source of this sequence is a woman aged 40 to 49 in good health. CDR3 bases: TGTGCCATCAGTGACGACCCCGAGGGTGAAAAACTGTTTTTT. It specifies CAISDDPEGEKLFF.